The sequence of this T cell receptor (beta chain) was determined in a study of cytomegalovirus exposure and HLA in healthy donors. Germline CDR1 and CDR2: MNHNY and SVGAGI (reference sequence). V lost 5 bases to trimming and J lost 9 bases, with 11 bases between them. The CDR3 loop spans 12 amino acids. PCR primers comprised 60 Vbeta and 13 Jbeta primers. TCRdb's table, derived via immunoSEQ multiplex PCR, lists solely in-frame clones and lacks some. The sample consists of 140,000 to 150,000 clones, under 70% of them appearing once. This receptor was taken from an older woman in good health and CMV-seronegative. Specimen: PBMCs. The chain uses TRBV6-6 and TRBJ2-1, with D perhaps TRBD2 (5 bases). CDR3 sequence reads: CASSPTLAEQFF. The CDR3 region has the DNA TGTGCCAGCAGTCCTACTCTAGCTGAGCAGTTCTTC.